One sample yielded the 13 T cell receptor beta chains listed below, sequenced in a study of Ad26.COV2.S vaccination and SARS-CoV-2 variants. As to treatment: roughly 19 received Ad26.COV2.S at low or high dose, single or two shots; roughly five received placebo; per-sample allocation not given. After the first vaccine or placebo injection, samples were drawn on day 63. Using immunoSEQ multiplex PCR, the repertoire was profiled, and TCRdb retains in-frame clones only, with some absent. The sample holds around 300,000 clones, about 88% seen once. Sequenced material: peripheral blood, taken in a trial of Ad26.COV2.S vaccine versus placebo. The origin of the receptors is a person aged 18 to 59 who received the Ad26.COV2.S COVID-19 vaccine or a placebo.

This sequence joins TRBV11-2 and TRBJ2-2, with TRBD1 as a possible D gene (6 bases). CDR1 SGHAT and CDR2 FQNNGV come from the germline V gene. This CDR3 spans 15 amino acids. Trimming removed 2 bases from V and 6 bases from J, with 13 bases in between. CDR3 sequence reads: CASSLTDRRAGELFF. CDR3 nucleotide sequence: TGTGCCAGCAGCTTAACCGACAGGCGGGCCGGGGAGCTGTTTTTT.

The genes are TRBV2 and TRBJ2-7; D gene unclear. V dropped 7 bases and J dropped 3 bases, with 4 bases sitting between them. The CDR3 consists of 10 residues. Germline CDR1 and CDR2: SNHLY and FYNNEI. CDR3 DNA sequence: TGTGCCAGCATAGACTACGAGCAGTACTTC. Its translation is CASIDYEQYF.

The V call is TRBV10-2, the J call TRBJ2-1; 9 bases are a match to TRBD2. V was pared by 0 bases and J by 14 bases, with 5 bases of the junction left unmatched. This CDR3 contains 13 residues. Germline-derived CDR1 and CDR2 are WSHSY and SAAADI. For the CDR3, the DNA is TGCGCCAGCAGTGAGTCTGCTAGCGGGATGAAGTTCTTC. This encodes CASSESASGMKFF.

V is TRBV28 and J is TRBJ1-5; D remains ambiguous. The CDR3 length is 16 residues. Trimming pared 6 bases from V and 3 bases from J, leaving 18 bases between. CDR1 and CDR2 from the germline V gene are MDHEN and SYDVKM. The CDR3 loop reads CASRSFYVSPNQPQHF. The CDR3 nucleotides are TGTGCCAGCAGAAGCTTTTACGTCAGCCCCAATCAGCCCCAGCATTTT.

The V gene is TRBV14, the J gene TRBJ1-1, with 8 bases identical to TRBD1. This CDR3 is built from 13 residues. Germline-derived CDR1 and CDR2 are SGHDN and FVKESK. V trimming: 4 bases; J trimming: 7 bases; junction bases outside the gene matches: 5. The CDR3 DNA reads TGTGCCAGCAGCCCACAGGGGGAGGGTGAAGCTTTCTTT. Its translation: CASSPQGEGEAFF.

The CDR3 sequence is CATSRDRQGNSPLHF. The CDR3 nucleotides read TGTGCCACCAGCAGAGATCGACAGGGGAATTCACCCCTCCACTTT. The rearrangement uses TRBV15 and TRBJ1-6; 8 bases match TRBD1. Trimming removed 0 bases from V and 7 bases from J; junction bases left unmatched: 2. The germline V gene has CDR1 LNHNV and CDR2 YYDKDF (reference sequence). The CDR3 contains 15 residues.

The rearrangement links TRBV7-9 to TRBJ2-7; TRBD2 matches at 11 bases. The CDR3 is 16 amino acids. After removal of 4 bases from V and 4 bases from J, the junction contained 9 bases not matched to a gene. Germline V gene lookup returns CDR1 SEHNR and CDR2 FQNEAQ (reference sequence). The CDR3 reads CASSSPTSGRAYEQYF. In DNA, the CDR3 is TGTGCCAGCAGCTCACCTACTAGCGGGAGAGCTTACGAGCAGTACTTC.

The chain couples TRBV10-3 to TRBJ1-2; TRBD1 aligns across 10 bases. Losses at the gene ends were 10 bases for V and 8 bases for J; bases not matched to a gene: 13. CDR3 length equals 14 residues. Germline loops: CDR1 ENHRY, CDR2 SYGVKD. CDR3 sequence reads: CATSGRDRGLGYTF. Here the CDR3 DNA reads TGTGCCACCTCGGGAAGAGACAGGGGGCTGGGCTACACCTTC.

The gene calls are TRBV10-3 and TRBJ1-4; 9 bases match TRBD1. CDR1 ENHRY and CDR2 SYGVKD come from the germline V gene. This CDR3 has 14 amino acids. V gave up 4 bases and J gave up 8 bases; unmatched junction bases: 5. The CDR3 nucleotides read TGTGCCATCAGTGGGGACAGGGTCGGGGAAAAACTGTTTTTT. Translated: CAISGDRVGEKLFF.

The chain employs TRBV5-6 and TRBJ2-7; the match to TRBD2 covers 11 bases. The CDR3 has 15 residues. Germline V gene sequence: CDR1 SGHDT, CDR2 YYEEEE. V lost 0 bases and J lost 5; bases outside the gene matches: 4. The CDR3 here is CASSLVLAGGNEQYF. The CDR3, as DNA: TGTGCCAGCAGCTTGGTTCTAGCGGGAGGTAACGAGCAGTACTTC.

This chain links TRBV12-3 or TRBV12-4 with TRBJ1-5; D unresolved. Trimming shortened V by 2 bases and J by 9 bases, and 11 bases separated the two germline ends. The CDR3 is 13 amino acids. CDR3 bases: TGTGCCAGCAGTTTAAACAGCCCCTCGCCCCAGCATTTT. It specifies CASSLNSPSPQHF.

The chain joins TRBV28 to TRBJ2-1; 11 bases match TRBD1. CDR3 size: 16 residues. The germline V gene encodes CDR1 MDHEN and CDR2 SYDVKM. J lost 4 bases, V lost 0 bases, and 2 bases had no gene match. The CDR3 sequence: CASSLWGTGGYNEQFF. CDR3 nucleotide sequence: TGTGCCAGCAGTTTATGGGGGACAGGGGGGTACAATGAGCAGTTCTTC.

The V and J genes are TRBV7-2 and TRBJ1-4; 7 positions agree with TRBD1. The CDR3 sequence is 16 residues long. V shed 6 bases, J shed 7 bases, and the junction held 14 bases outside the gene matches. From germline, CDR1 is SGHTA and CDR2 FQGNSA. CDR3 region: CASSSEIGTVPEKLFF. The CDR3 nucleotides read TGTGCCAGCAGTTCGGAAATTGGGACAGTTCCTGAAAAACTGTTTTTT. The variable domain in full, with the rest retrieved from reference TRBV7-2 and TRBJ1-4, is GAGVSQSPSNKVTEKGKDVELRCDPISGHTALYWYRQSLGQGLEFLIYFQGNSAPDKSGLPSDRFSAERTGGSVSTLTIQRTQQEDSAVYLCASSSEIGTVPEKLFFGSGTQLSVL.